Presented here are 3 T cell receptor beta chains from one specimen sequenced in a study of blood T cell repertoires in COVID-19. Measured with immunoSEQ multiplex PCR; TCRdb has only the in-frame clones, and not every one. The sample carries over 100,000 clones, about 85% recorded once. The source material was peripheral blood. These receptors were obtained from a man between 40 and 49 years old with acute or convalescent COVID-19.

The chain links TRBV10-1 to TRBJ2-3, with TRBD2 as a possible D gene (5 bases). Germline values: CDR1 WNHNN, CDR2 SYGVQD (reference sequence). This CDR3 is 14 amino acids long. V shed 3 bases and J shed 4 bases, with 11 bases lying between them. The CDR3 region is CASSDGVSPDTQYF. DNA for the CDR3: TGCGCCAGCAGTGACGGGGTCTCCCCAGATACGCAGTATTTT.

The V call is TRBV5-1, the J call TRBJ1-4; a possible D gene is TRBD1 (5 bases). CDR1 is SGHRS, CDR2 YFSETQ, per germline. The germline V and J ends were trimmed by 4 bases and 0 bases, with 7 bases remaining between them. The CDR3 is 14 amino acids. The CDR3 protein is CASSPTATNEKLFF. The CDR3 DNA is TGCGCCAGCAGCCCGACAGCAACTAATGAAAAACTGTTTTTT.

A word on this clone: In the same sample, other DNA sequences code for this CDR3. J is TRBJ2-1 and V is TRBV18; no clear D gene. The CDR3 is 13 amino acids. V was pared by 3 bases and J by 4 bases, with 7 bases between. CDR1 and CDR2 from the germline V gene are KGHSH and LQKENI. The CDR3 here is CASSPGSYNEQFF. The CDR3 DNA sequence: TGTGCCAGCTCACCGGGCTCATACAATGAGCAGTTCTTC.